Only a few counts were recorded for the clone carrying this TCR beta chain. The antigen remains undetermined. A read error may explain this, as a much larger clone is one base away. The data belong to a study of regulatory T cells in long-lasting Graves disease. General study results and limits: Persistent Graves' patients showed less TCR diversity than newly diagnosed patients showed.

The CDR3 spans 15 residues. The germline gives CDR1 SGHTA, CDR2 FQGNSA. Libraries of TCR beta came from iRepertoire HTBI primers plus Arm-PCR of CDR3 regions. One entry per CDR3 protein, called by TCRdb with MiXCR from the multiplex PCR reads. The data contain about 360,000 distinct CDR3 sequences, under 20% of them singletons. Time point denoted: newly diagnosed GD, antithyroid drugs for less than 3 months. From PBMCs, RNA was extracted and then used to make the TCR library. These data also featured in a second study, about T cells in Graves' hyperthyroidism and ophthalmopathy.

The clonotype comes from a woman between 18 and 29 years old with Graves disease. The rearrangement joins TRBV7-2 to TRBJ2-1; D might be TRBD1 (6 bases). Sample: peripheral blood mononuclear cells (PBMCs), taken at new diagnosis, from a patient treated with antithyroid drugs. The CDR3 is CASSLVFSQGNEQLF. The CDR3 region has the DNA TGTGCCAGCAGCTTAGTGTTCTCACAGGGCAATGAGCAGCTCTTC.